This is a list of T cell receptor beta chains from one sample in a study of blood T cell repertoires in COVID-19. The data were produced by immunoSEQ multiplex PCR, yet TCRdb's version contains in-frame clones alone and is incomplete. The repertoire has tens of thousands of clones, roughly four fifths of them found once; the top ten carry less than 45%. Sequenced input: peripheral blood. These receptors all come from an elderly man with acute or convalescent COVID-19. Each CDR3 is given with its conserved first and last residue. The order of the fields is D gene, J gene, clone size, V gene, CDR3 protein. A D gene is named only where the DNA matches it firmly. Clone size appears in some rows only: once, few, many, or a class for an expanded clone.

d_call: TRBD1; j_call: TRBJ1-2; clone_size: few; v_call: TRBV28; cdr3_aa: CASTAGTGLNEGYGYTF
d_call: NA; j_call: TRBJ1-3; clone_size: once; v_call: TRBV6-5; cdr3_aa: CASTLPTGNSDTIYF
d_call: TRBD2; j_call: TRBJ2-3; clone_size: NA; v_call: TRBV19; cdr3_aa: CASSIAGVTDTQYF
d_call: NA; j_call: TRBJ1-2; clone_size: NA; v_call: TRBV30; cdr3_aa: CAWSYGVPGYTF
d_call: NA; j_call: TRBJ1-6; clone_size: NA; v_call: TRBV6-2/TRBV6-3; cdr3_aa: CASSYQGSNSPLHF
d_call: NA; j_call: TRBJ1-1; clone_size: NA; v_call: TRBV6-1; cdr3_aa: CASSEGGVTEAFF
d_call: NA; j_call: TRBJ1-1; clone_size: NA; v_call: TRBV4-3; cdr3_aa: CASSQNPGITEAFF
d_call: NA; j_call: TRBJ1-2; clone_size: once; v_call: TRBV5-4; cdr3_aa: CASSRRGGAGYGYTF
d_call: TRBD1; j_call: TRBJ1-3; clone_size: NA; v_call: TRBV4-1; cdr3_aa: CASSHAYPGQGIDTIYF
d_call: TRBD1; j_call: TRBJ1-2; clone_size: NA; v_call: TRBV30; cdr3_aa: CAWSVKEGQGPYGYTF
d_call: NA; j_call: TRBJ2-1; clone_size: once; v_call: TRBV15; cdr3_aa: CATSGQFPYNEQFF
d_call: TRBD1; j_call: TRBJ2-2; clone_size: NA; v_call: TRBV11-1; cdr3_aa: CASSRQGMAGELFF
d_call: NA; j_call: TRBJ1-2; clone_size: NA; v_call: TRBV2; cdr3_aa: CASTESQANYGYTF
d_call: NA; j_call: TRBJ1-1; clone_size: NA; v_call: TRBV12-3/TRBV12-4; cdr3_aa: CASSLVGSTEAFF
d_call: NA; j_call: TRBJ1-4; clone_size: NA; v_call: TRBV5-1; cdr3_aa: CASRELSTNEKLFF
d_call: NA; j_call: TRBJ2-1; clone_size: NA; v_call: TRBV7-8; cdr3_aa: CASSHVLGPWNEQFF
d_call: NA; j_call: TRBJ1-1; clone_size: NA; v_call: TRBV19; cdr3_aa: CATRNPGGGLGNTEAFF
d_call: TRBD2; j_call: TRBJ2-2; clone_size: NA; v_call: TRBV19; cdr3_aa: CASTPGRARDTGELFF
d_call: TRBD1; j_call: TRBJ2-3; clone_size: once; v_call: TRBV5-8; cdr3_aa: CASSLDRGTDTQYF
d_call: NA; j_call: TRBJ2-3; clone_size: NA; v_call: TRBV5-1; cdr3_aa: CASSSPQADTQYF
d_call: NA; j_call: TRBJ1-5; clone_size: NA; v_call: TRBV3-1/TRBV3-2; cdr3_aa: CASSQALRSNQPQHF
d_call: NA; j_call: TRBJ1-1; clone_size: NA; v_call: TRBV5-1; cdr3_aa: CASSYPGINTEAFF
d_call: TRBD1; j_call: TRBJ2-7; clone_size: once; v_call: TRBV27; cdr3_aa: CASSLGTGTYYEQYF
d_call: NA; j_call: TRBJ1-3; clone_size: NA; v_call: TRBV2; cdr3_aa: CASSVSSGTGNTIYF
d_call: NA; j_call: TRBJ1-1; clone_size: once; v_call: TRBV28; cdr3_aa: CASSLSVMNTEAFF
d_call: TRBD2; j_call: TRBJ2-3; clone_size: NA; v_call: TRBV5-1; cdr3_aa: CASSGGTSGSTDTQYF
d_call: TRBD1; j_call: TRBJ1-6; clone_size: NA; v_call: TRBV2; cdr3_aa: CASSARQGYNSPLHF
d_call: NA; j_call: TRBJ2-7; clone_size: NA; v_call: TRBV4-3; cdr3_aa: CASSQDRAYEQYF
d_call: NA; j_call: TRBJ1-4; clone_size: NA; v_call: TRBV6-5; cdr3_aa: CASSYSAGYNEKLFF
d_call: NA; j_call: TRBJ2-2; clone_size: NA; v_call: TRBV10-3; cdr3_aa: CAIKDSGNTGELFF
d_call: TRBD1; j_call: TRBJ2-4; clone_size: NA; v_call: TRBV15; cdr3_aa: CATSRDRLSGGAKNIQYF
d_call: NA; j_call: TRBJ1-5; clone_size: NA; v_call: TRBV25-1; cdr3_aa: CASRGGAIDQPQHF
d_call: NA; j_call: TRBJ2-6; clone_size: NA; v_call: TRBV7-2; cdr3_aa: CASSLSGIPGANVLTF
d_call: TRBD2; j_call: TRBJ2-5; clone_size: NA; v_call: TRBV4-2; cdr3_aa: CASSQPGTSGEETQYF
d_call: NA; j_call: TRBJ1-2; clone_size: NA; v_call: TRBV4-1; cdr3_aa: CASSPTGLSYGYTF
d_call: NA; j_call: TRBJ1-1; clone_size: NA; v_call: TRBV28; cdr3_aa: CASSPRGHPGNTEAFF